These 31 T cell receptor beta chains share one sample of origin, sequenced in a study of CD8+ T cells in alopecia areata. Treatment denoted: oral pan-JAK inhibitor, 5-10 mg twice daily. Extraction of RNA preceded its reverse transcription into cDNA, which served as the sequencing template. Profiling relied on immunoSEQ multiplex PCR, and the TCRdb table lists in-frame clones only, not all of them. The sample holds 130,000 to 150,000 clones, roughly four fifths seen once. Here the sequenced sample was CD8+ T cells sorted from blood, taken at week 4, from a patient treated with tofacitinib. All receptors derive from a human donor with alopecia areata.

The V call is TRBV19, the J call TRBJ2-1, with 11 bases aligning to TRBD1. The CDR3 has 13 amino acids. Germline V gene sequence: CDR1 LNHDA, CDR2 SQIVND (reference sequence). The V and J ends lost 8 bases and 6 bases, in that order; junction bases with no gene match: 3. This CDR3 is CASSGTGGNEQFF. CDR3 nucleotide sequence: TGTGCCAGTTCCGGGACAGGGGGCAATGAGCAGTTCTTC.

V is TRBV19 and J is TRBJ1-1; the D is unclear. This CDR3 is built from 15 residues. CDR1 LNHDA and CDR2 SQIVND come from the germline V gene (reference sequence). The V and J ends lost 5 bases and 0 bases respectively, with 13 bases between them. CDR3 amino acids: CASSPPFELNTEAFF. In DNA, the CDR3 is TGTGCCAGTAGTCCGCCCTTTGAGTTGAACACTGAAGCTTTCTTT.

Note on this clone: Different DNA sequences within this sample yield the same CDR3. The chain couples TRBV4-3 to TRBJ2-2; D is perhaps TRBD1 (5 bases). The germline V gene encodes CDR1 LGHNA and CDR2 YSLEER. The CDR3 is 14 residues long. The V end lost 0 bases, the J end lost 5 bases, and 7 bases lay between the germline ends. The CDR3 region has the DNA TGCGCCAGCAGCCAAGATAGGGGTACCGGGGAGCTGTTTTTT. Residues: CASSQDRGTGELFF.

The chain uses TRBV5-1 and TRBJ2-5, with 7 bases lining up with TRBD2. The germline CDR1 and CDR2 sequences are SGHRS and YFSETQ. The CDR3 is 15 amino acids. V lost 3 bases to trimming and J lost 1 base; unmatched junction nucleotides: 6. The CDR3 loop is CASSSLGGTQETQYF. CDR3 sequence (DNA): TGCGCCAGCAGCTCCCTCGGGGGGACCCAAGAGACCCAGTACTTC.

This chain links TRBV27 with TRBJ1-5; 8 nucleotides line up with TRBD1. The CDR3 consists of 15 residues. The trim removed 5 bases at V and 4 bases at J, leaving 7 bases unmatched. CDR1 MNHEY and CDR2 SMNVEV come from the germline V gene (reference sequence). The CDR3 reads CASSLGQGSNQPQHF. The DNA for the CDR3 is TGTGCCAGCAGTCTTGGACAGGGTTCAAATCAGCCCCAGCATTTT.

The chain joins TRBV29-1 to TRBJ2-1; D remains unclear. Germline CDR1 and CDR2: SQVTM and ANQGSEA. This CDR3 contains 15 residues. Between the trimmed V and J ends, which lost 2 bases and 4 bases, there was a span of 15 bases. CDR3 residues: CSVEFGRSPYNEQFF. The DNA for the CDR3 is TGCAGCGTTGAATTTGGGCGGTCTCCGTACAATGAGCAGTTCTTC.

The V and J genes are TRBV7-9 and TRBJ2-1, with 11 bases aligning to TRBD2. The CDR3 loop spans 16 amino acids. Germline lookup yields CDR1 SEHNR and CDR2 FQNEAQ (reference sequence). The junction had 5 bases not matched to a gene; V was cut back by 4 bases and J by 3 bases. The CDR3 DNA reads TGTGCCAGCAGCTCCCGACTAGCGGGGATCTACAATGAGCAGTTCTTC. Its translation is CASSSRLAGIYNEQFF.

The chain couples TRBV5-4 to TRBJ1-1, with D uncertain. Germline V gene sequence: CDR1 SGHNT, CDR2 YYREEE (reference sequence). CDR3 size: 11 residues. Trimming stripped 5 bases from V and 7 bases from J, with 9 bases between. CDR3 in amino acids: CASRDRGEAFF. The CDR3 DNA reads as TGTGCCAGCAGGGATAGAGGTGAAGCTTTCTTT.

The V call is TRBV29-1, the J call TRBJ2-1; 8 positions match TRBD1. The CDR3 runs 14 residues. V dropped 4 bases and J dropped 0; count of bases not matched to a gene: 2. CDR1 is SQVTM, CDR2 ANQGSEA, per germline. CDR3 coding DNA: TGCAGCGTTGGACAGGGGAACTCCTACAATGAGCAGTTCTTC. It yields the protein CSVGQGNSYNEQFF.

This clone came up many times. The gene calls are TRBV29-1 and TRBJ2-7; D is uncertain. The length of the CDR3 is 11 residues. Germline V gives CDR1 SQVTM, CDR2 ANQGSEA. V shed 4 bases and J shed 4 bases, with 8 bases lying between them. In DNA form, the CDR3 reads TGCAGCGTTGTTGTGCGATACGAGCAGTACTTC. Its translation: CSVVVRYEQYF.

CDR3 loop: CASSFSRVQETQYF. CDR3 sequence (DNA): TGTGCCAGCAGCTTCAGCAGGGTCCAAGAGACCCAGTACTTC. This rearrangement joins TRBV7-2 to TRBJ2-5, with D perhaps matching TRBD1 (5 bases). This CDR3 is 14 amino acids long. Germline V gives CDR1 SGHTA, CDR2 FQGNSA. Trimming took 3 bases from V and 1 from J, leaving 9 bases between them.

This clone turned up a few times. This sequence joins TRBV9 and TRBJ2-3, with D unresolved. V was cut by 0 bases and J by 1 base, with 6 bases left in between. This CDR3 contains 14 residues. Germline CDR1 SGDLS, CDR2 YYNGEE. This chain's CDR3 is CASSVDVGTDTQYF. The CDR3, as DNA: TGTGCCAGCAGCGTAGATGTGGGCACAGATACGCAGTATTTT. Combining the CDR3 with reference TRBV9 and TRBJ2-3 gives the whole variable domain DSGVTQTPKHLITATGQRVTLRCSPRSGDLSVYWYQQSLDQGLQFLIQYYNGEERAKGNILERFSAQQFPDLHSELNLSSLELGDSALYFCASSVDVGTDTQYFGPGTRLTVL.

The J gene is TRBJ2-2, the V gene TRBV9, with D possibly matching TRBD2 (5 bases). Germline V lookup: CDR1 SGDLS, CDR2 YYNGEE. Trimming shortened V by 3 bases and J by 5 bases, and 17 bases separated the two germline ends. The CDR3 spans 16 residues. CDR3 in DNA: TGTGCCAGCAGCGACCGAGGGCCCCTAGGGACCGGGGAGCTGTTTTTT. Translation gives CASSDRGPLGTGELFF.

The chain has TRBV27 and TRBJ1-1; 12 bases fit TRBD1. This CDR3 has 17 residues. J was trimmed by 4 bases and V by 6 bases; bases with no gene match: 12. Germline lookup yields CDR1 MNHEY and CDR2 SMNVEV (reference sequence). In DNA, the CDR3 is TGTGCCAGCAGGGGGACAGGGGGCTACCGTCGGTCCACTGAAGCTTTCTTT. This encodes CASRGTGGYRRSTEAFF.

The rearrangement uses TRBV7-2 and TRBJ2-7; D is ambiguous. Trimming took 5 bases from V and 2 from J, leaving 13 bases between them. Germline assignment: CDR1 SGHTA and CDR2 FQGNSA. The CDR3 has 14 residues. Written as DNA, the CDR3 is TGTGCCAGCAGCCCTTATCTCGGGCCCTACGAGCAGTACTTC. This sequence encodes CASSPYLGPYEQYF.

The V call is TRBV7-3, the J call TRBJ1-2; D call uncertain. The CDR3 runs 13 residues. Looked up from germline, CDR1 is SGHTA and CDR2 is FQGTGA. V dropped 4 bases and J dropped 5 bases, with 11 bases sitting between them. Here the CDR3 reads CASSSQTEYGYTF. CDR3 DNA: TGTGCCAGCAGCTCTCAGACTGAGTATGGCTACACCTTC.

The rearrangement links TRBV15 to TRBJ2-7; TRBD2 matches 10 bases. V shed 0 bases and J 3 bases; nucleotides not matched to a gene: 8. Germline CDR1 is LNHNV and CDR2 is YYDKDF (reference sequence). This CDR3 region has 17 residues. The CDR3 nucleotides read TGTGCCACCAGCAGAGAAATAGCGGGGGGTGCCCTCTACGAGCAGTACTTC. Protein: CATSREIAGGALYEQYF.

The genes are TRBV9 and TRBJ2-7; tentatively, D is TRBD2 (5 bases). The V gene lost 0 bases and the J gene lost 5 bases, with 9 bases spanning the gap. The germline V gene encodes CDR1 SGDLS and CDR2 YYNGEE. The length of the CDR3 is 13 residues. CDR3 region: CASSVGGWDEQYF. CDR3 coding DNA: TGTGCCAGCAGCGTAGGAGGGTGGGACGAGCAGTACTTC. Full variable domain (rest looked up from reference TRBV9 and TRBJ2-7): DSGVTQTPKHLITATGQRVTLRCSPRSGDLSVYWYQQSLDQGLQFLIQYYNGEERAKGNILERFSAQQFPDLHSELNLSSLELGDSALYFCASSVGGWDEQYFGPGTRLTVT.

The chain employs TRBV15 and TRBJ2-2, with TRBD1 identical over 8 bases. Germline CDR1 is LNHNV and CDR2 is YYDKDF (reference sequence). This CDR3 comprises 16 residues. The trim removed 5 bases at V and 3 bases at J, leaving 8 bases unmatched. The CDR3 nucleotides are TGTGCCACCAGCCGGGACCTGGACAGGGACACCGGGGAGCTGTTTTTT. As protein: CATSRDLDRDTGELFF. Looking up the rest from reference TRBV15 and TRBJ2-2 gives the full variable domain: DAMVIQNPRYQVTQFGKPVTLSCSQTLNHNVMYWYQQKSSQAPKLLFHYYDKDFNNEADTPDNFQSRRPNTSFCFLDIRSPGLGDTAMYLCATSRDLDRDTGELFFGEGSRLTVL.

J is TRBJ2-3 and V is TRBV30; D call uncertain. V lost 0 bases, J lost 2 bases, and 12 bases lay in between. Germline V gene sequence: CDR1 GTSNPN, CDR2 SVGIG (reference sequence). This CDR3 is built from 15 residues. This chain's CDR3 is CAWSVDGFYTDTQYF. CDR3 coding DNA: TGTGCCTGGAGTGTAGACGGATTCTACACAGATACGCAGTATTTT.

The chain links TRBV29-1 to TRBJ2-1, with 11 nucleotides matching TRBD1. Germline V gene data show CDR1 as SQVTM and CDR2 as ANQGSEA. The trim removed 6 bases at V and 6 bases at J, leaving 4 bases unmatched. The CDR3 has 13 amino acids. CDR3 DNA sequence: TGCAGCGTAGGACAGGGGGCGGGCAATGAGCAGTTCTTC. This translates into CSVGQGAGNEQFF.

The chain employs TRBV19 and TRBJ2-2; possibly TRBD1 or TRBD2 for D (6 bases each). Trimming shortened V by 0 bases and J by 3 bases, and 14 bases separated the two germline ends. Germline CDR1 and CDR2: LNHDA and SQIVND (reference sequence). CDR3 length: 17 residues. Here the CDR3 DNA reads TGTGCCAGTAGTATAGATTTGGGGGGCCAGGACACCGGGGAGCTGTTTTTT. This gives the protein CASSIDLGGQDTGELFF.

As concerns this clone: Additional DNA sequences in this sample encode the identical CDR3. This chain joins TRBV7-9 and TRBJ2-5; tentatively, D is TRBD2 (5 bases). The germline gives CDR1 SEHNR, CDR2 FQNEAQ (reference sequence). Trimming stripped 1 base from V and 2 bases from J, with 8 bases between. This CDR3 has 14 residues. The CDR3 bases are TGTGCCAGCAGCTTAGTCGGACTTCAAGAGACCCAGTACTTC. Its translation: CASSLVGLQETQYF.

The table lists this clone with a few counts. The V call is TRBV11-2, the J call TRBJ2-3; D unresolved. Trimming took 5 bases from V and 3 from J, leaving 6 bases between them. Germline V gene lookup returns CDR1 SGHAT and CDR2 FQNNGV. This CDR3 comprises 12 residues. The CDR3 coding sequence is TGTGCCAGCAGCCGAGTGACAGATACGCAGTATTTT. Translated, it gives CASSRVTDTQYF.

J is TRBJ2-1 and V is TRBV29-1; no definite D call. The germline gives CDR1 SQVTM, CDR2 ANQGSEA. V shed 4 bases and J shed 8 bases, with 6 bases lying between them. The CDR3 length is 10 residues. The CDR3 region has the DNA TGCAGCGTTGGACATGATGAGCAGTTCTTC. Translation: CSVGHDEQFF.

V gene TRBV5-1 combines with J gene TRBJ1-6; D is uncertain. V lost 0 bases and J lost 10, with 11 bases in between. The CDR3 totals 14 residues. Per the germline V gene, CDR1 is SGHRS and CDR2 is YFSETQ. The CDR3 region is CASSLGGLWSPLHF. CDR3 bases: TGCGCCAGCAGCTTGGGAGGTCTTTGGTCACCCCTCCACTTT.

The genes are TRBV13 and TRBJ2-3, with 10 bases fitting TRBD2. CDR1 is PRHDT, CDR2 FYEKMQ, per germline (reference sequence). This CDR3 has 17 residues. V lost 7 bases, J lost 4 bases, and 14 bases stayed unmatched. The chain's CDR3 is CASTIPRESGGADTQYF. The CDR3 region has the DNA TGTGCCAGCACCATTCCGCGGGAGAGCGGGGGGGCAGATACGCAGTATTTT.

The chain combines TRBV4-1 with TRBJ2-7; no clear D gene. The length of the CDR3 is 16 residues. Trimming removed 3 bases from V and 2 bases from J, with 17 bases in between. Germline-derived CDR1 and CDR2 are MGHRA and YSYEKL. The CDR3 loop is CASSQSPGAKAYEQYF. The CDR3 DNA reads as TGCGCCAGCAGCCAGTCCCCCGGAGCCAAAGCCTACGAGCAGTACTTC.

Details on this clone: A much larger clone sits a single nucleotide away, making a read error possible. The chain recombines TRBV14 with TRBJ2-1; D gene ambiguous. The CDR3 runs 12 residues. Trimming took off 5 bases at V and 6 bases at J, with 8 bases between the two ends. Germline V CDR1 and CDR2: SGHDN, FVKESK. CDR3 nucleotide sequence: TGTGCCAGCAGCTGGGGTGGCAATGAGCAGTTCTTC. This gives the protein CASSWGGNEQFF.

The chain carries TRBV19 and TRBJ2-6; no clear D gene. There are 19 residues in the CDR3. The germline V gene encodes CDR1 LNHDA and CDR2 SQIVND (reference sequence). The V end lost 1 base, the J end lost 1 base, and 17 bases lay between the germline ends. Here the CDR3 reads CASSIAGGTERSGANVLTF. CDR3 nucleotides: TGTGCCAGTAGTATAGCCGGTGGAACGGAACGATCTGGGGCCAACGTCCTGACTTTC.

The CDR3 spells CASSLVSIYGYTF. The CDR3 region has the DNA TGCGCCAGCAGCTTGGTCAGCATCTATGGCTACACCTTC. J is TRBJ1-2 and V is TRBV5-1; D gene unclear. CDR1 and CDR2 from the germline V gene are SGHRS and YFSETQ. The V end lost 0 bases, the J end lost 4 bases, and 7 bases lay between the germline ends. The CDR3 covers 13 residues.